This TCR beta chain comes out of a study of CD8 T cells in Susac syndrome. RNA, at roughly 0.45 to 1 ug, was reverse transcribed with random hexamers. Each CDR3 protein is one row after TCRdb ran MiXCR on the immunoSEQ multiplex PCR reads. This sample has roughly 330,000 distinct CDR3 sequences, with under 95% found just once. The V end lost 2 bases, the J end lost 1 base, and 5 bases lay between the germline ends. This CDR3 is built from 12 residues. Germline CDR1 DFQATT, CDR2 SNEGSKA (reference sequence). The sequence was obtained from a human donor with multiple sclerosis. The chain combines TRBV20-1 with TRBJ1-1; D is unresolved. The sequenced sample was CD4+ T cells from PBMCs. The CDR3, as DNA: TGCAGTGCTAGACAGCCGAACACTGAAGCTTTCTTT. Encoded protein: CSARQPNTEAFF.